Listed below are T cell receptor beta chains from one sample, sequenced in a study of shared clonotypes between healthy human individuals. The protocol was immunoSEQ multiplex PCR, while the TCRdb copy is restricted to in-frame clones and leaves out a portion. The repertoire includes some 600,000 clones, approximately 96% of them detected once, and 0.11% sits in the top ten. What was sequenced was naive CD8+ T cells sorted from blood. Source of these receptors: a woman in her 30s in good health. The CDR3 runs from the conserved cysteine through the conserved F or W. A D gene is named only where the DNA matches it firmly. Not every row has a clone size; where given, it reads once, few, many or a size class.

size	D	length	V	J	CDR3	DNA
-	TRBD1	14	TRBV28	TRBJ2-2	CASRDRVATGELFF	TGTGCCAGCAGAGACAGGGTGGCCACCGGGGAGCTGTTTTTT
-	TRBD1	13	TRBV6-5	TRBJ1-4	CASRTGRNEKLFF	TGTGCCAGCAGGACAGGGAGGAATGAAAAACTGTTTTTT
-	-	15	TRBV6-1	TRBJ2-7	CVPLSVLFGFYEQYF	TGTGTCCCACTTTCAGTCCTTTTTGGGTTCTACGAGCAGTACTTC
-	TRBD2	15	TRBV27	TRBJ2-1	CASSFSGSSYNEQFF	TGTGCCAGCAGTTTTAGCGGGAGTTCCTACAATGAGCAGTTCTTC
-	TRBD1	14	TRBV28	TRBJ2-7	CASSFGTGGYEQYF	TGTGCCAGCAGTTTCGGGACAGGGGGATACGAGCAGTACTTC
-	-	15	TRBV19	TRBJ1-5	CASRTTGTSNQPQHF	TGTGCCAGTAGAACGACGGGGACTAGCAATCAGCCCCAGCATTTT
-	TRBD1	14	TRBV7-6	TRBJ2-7	CASKSGQTSHEQYF	TGTGCCAGCAAATCGGGACAGACCTCCCACGAGCAGTACTTC
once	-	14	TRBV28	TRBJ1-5	CASSFIGEGQPQHF	TGTGCCAGCAGTTTCATAGGGGAGGGCCAGCCCCAGCATTTT
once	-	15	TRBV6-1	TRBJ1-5	CASRGREVSGQPQHF	TGTGCCAGCCGTGGGAGGGAGGTCTCAGGACAGCCCCAGCATTTT
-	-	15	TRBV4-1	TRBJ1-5	CASSHGTGGNQPQHF	TGCGCCAGCAGCCATGGGACCGGCGGCAATCAGCCCCAGCATTTT
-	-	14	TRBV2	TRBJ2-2	CASSELRNTGELFF	TGTGCCAGCAGTGAATTGCGGAACACCGGGGAGCTGTTTTTT
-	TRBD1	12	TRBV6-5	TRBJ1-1	CASGQGVTEAFF	TGTGCCAGCGGACAGGGAGTCACTGAAGCTTTCTTT
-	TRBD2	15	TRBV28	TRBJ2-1	CASSLWERGNNEQFF	TGTGCCAGCAGTTTGTGGGAGCGGGGTAACAATGAGCAGTTCTTC
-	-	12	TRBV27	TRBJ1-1	CASSSGGVTAFF	TGTGCCAGCAGTAGCGGGGGGGTGACAGCTTTCTTT
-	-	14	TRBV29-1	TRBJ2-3	CSVERVGSTDTQYF	TGCAGCGTTGAGCGAGTGGGGTCGACAGATACGCAGTATTTT
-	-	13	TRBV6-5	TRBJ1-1	CASSYGMNTEAFF	TGTGCCAGCAGTTACGGGATGAACACTGAAGCTTTCTTT
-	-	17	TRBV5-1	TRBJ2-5	CASAQPDQTEHQETQYF	TGCGCCAGCGCCCAACCAGATCAGACAGAGCACCAAGAGACCCAGTACTTC
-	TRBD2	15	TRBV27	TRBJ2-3	CASSLMRESLDTQYF	TGTGCCAGCAGTTTAATGCGGGAGTCTCTAGATACGCAGTATTTT
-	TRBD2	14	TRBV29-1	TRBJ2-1	CSTERGDSYNEQFF	TGCAGCACCGAGCGGGGGGACTCCTACAATGAGCAGTTCTTC
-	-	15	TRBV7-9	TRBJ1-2	CASSSGVVAVSGYTF	TGTGCCAGCAGCTCAGGAGTAGTGGCAGTCAGTGGCTACACCTTC
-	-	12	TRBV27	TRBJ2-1	CASSLSPPEQFF	TGTGCCAGCAGTTTGTCCCCTCCAGAGCAGTTCTTC
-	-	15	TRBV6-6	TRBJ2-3	CATRPTGTLTDTQYF	TGTGCCACCCGCCCCACAGGGACGTTAACAGATACGCAGTATTTT
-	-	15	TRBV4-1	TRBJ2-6	CASSQVRGGANVLTF	TGCGCCAGCAGCCAAGTCCGGGGTGGGGCCAACGTCCTGACTTTC
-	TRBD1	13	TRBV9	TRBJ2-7	CASSSTGVGEQYF	TGTGCCAGCAGCTCAACAGGGGTGGGCGAGCAGTACTTC
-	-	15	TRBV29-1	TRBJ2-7	CSVDTGRGPLWEQYF	TGCAGCGTTGATACCGGCAGAGGACCCCTCTGGGAGCAGTACTTC
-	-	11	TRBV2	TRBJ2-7	CASSSHYEQYF	TGTGCCAGCAGTAGCCACTACGAGCAGTACTTC
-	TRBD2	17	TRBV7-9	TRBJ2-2	CASSLRIAGRNTGELFF	TGTGCCAGCAGCTTGAGGATAGCGGGGAGAAACACCGGGGAGCTGTTTTTT
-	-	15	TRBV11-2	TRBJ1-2	CASSSYRDSNFGYTF	TGTGCCAGCAGCTCTTACCGGGACTCCAATTTTGGCTACACCTTC
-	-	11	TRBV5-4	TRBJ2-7	CASSSSYEQYF	TGTGCCAGCAGCTCATCATACGAGCAGTACTTC
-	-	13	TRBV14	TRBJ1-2	CASSQVAGNGYTF	TGTGCCAGCAGCCAAGTTGCAGGGAATGGCTACACCTTC
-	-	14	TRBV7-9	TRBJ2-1	CASSLLVGFYEQFF	TGTGCCAGCAGCTTGCTCGTTGGGTTTTATGAGCAGTTCTTC
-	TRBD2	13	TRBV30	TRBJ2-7	CAWSSSGSNEQYF	TGTGCCTGGAGTTCTAGCGGGAGTAACGAGCAGTACTTC
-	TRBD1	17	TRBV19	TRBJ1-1	CASSATFNRGIVSEAFF	TGTGCCAGTAGCGCCACTTTTAACAGGGGGATAGTCTCTGAAGCTTTCTTT
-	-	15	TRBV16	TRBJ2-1	CASSLHRVGGNEQFF	TGTGCCAGCAGCCTTCACAGGGTAGGCGGCAATGAGCAGTTCTTC
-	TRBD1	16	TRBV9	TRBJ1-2	CASSSQAGQGNYGYTF	TGTGCCAGCAGCTCTCAGGCGGGACAGGGGAACTATGGCTACACCTTC
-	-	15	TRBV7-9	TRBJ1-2	CASRRAERLDYGYTF	TGTGCCAGCAGACGCGCAGAGCGGTTAGACTATGGCTACACCTTC
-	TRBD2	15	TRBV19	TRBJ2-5	CASSVLAGVSETQYF	TGTGCCAGTAGTGTACTAGCGGGAGTTTCGGAGACCCAGTACTTC
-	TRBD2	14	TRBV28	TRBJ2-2	CASSLAGGTGELFF	TGTGCCAGCAGTTTGGCGGGAGGGACCGGGGAGCTGTTTTTT
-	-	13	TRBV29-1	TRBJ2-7	CSANRATSGEQYF	TGCAGCGCTAACAGGGCAACATCGGGAGAGCAGTACTTC
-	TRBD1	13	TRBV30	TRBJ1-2	CAWSVGGLYGYTF	TGTGCCTGGAGCGTAGGGGGCCTCTATGGCTACACCTTC
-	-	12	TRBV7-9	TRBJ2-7	CASSPDGWKQYF	TGTGCCAGCAGTCCTGACGGCTGGAAGCAGTACTTC
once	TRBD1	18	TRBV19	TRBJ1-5	CASSISFPGQAGNQPQHF	TGTGCCAGTAGTATCAGTTTTCCGGGACAGGCGGGCAATCAGCCCCAGCATTTT
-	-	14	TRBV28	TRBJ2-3	CASSLGFRTDTQYF	TGTGCCAGCAGTTTAGGGTTCCGCACAGATACGCAGTATTTT
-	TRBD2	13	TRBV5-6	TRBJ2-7	CASSLSLAGEQYF	TGTGCCAGCAGCTTGTCACTAGCGGGCGAGCAGTACTTC
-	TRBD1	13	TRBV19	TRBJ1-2	CASSMDRVYGYTF	TGTGCCAGTAGTATGGACAGGGTCTATGGCTACACCTTC
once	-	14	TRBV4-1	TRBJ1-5	CASSQSTLNQPQHF	TGCGCCAGCAGCCAAAGCACCCTCAATCAGCCCCAGCATTTT
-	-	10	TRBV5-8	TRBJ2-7	CASSSYEQYF	TGTGCCAGCAGCTCCTACGAGCAGTACTTC
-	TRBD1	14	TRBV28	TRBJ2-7	CASSIQGVLDEQYF	TGTGCCAGCAGCATACAGGGGGTTTTAGACGAGCAGTACTTC
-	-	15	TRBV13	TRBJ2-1	CASSLRGLATDEQFF	TGTGCCAGCAGCTTACGCGGTCTAGCTACGGATGAGCAGTTCTTC
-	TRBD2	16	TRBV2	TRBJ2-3	CASSARLAGGADTQYF	TGTGCCAGCAGCGCTAGACTAGCGGGAGGGGCAGATACGCAGTATTTT
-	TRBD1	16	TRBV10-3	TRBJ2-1	CAISGSSDREINEQFF	TGTGCCATCAGTGGATCGTCGGACAGGGAAATCAATGAGCAGTTCTTC
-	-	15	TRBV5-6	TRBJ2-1	CASSLVGGTNNEQFF	TGTGCCAGCAGCTTGGTGGGGGGCACAAACAATGAGCAGTTCTTC
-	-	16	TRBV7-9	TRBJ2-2	CASSSPLPHRSGELFF	TGTGCCAGCAGCTCGCCCCTACCCCACCGGTCCGGGGAGCTGTTTTTT
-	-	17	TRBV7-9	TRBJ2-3	CASSLTPRDTLTDTQYF	TGTGCCAGCAGCTTAACCCCACGGGACACTTTGACAGATACGCAGTATTTT
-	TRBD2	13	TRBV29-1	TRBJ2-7	CSVEGTSVYEQYF	TGCAGCGTTGAAGGGACTAGCGTCTACGAGCAGTACTTC